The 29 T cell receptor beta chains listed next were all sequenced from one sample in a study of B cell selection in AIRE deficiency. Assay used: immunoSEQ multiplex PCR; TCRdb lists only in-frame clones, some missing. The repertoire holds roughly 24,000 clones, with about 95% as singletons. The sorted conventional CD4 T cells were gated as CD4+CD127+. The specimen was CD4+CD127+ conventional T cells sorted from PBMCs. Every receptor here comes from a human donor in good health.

The CDR3 is CASSLNRDSNQPQHF. The CDR3 DNA is TGTGCCAGCAGTTTAAACAGGGATAGCAATCAGCCCCAGCATTTT. The V and J genes are TRBV27 and TRBJ1-5; TRBD1 is a possible D gene (6 bases). CDR1 MNHEY and CDR2 SMNVEV come from the germline V gene (reference sequence). The CDR3 is 15 residues long. V dropped 2 bases and J dropped 0 bases, with 8 bases sitting between them.

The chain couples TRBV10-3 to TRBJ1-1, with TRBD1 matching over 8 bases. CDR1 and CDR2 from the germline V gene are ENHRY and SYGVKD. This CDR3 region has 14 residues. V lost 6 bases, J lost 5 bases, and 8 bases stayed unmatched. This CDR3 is CAIRYSTGGTEAFF. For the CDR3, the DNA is TGTGCCATCAGGTATTCTACAGGGGGGACTGAAGCTTTCTTT.

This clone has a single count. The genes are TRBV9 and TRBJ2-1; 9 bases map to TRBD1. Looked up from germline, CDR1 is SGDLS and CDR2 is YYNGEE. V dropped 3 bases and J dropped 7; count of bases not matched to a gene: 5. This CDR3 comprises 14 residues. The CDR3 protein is CASSGGTGSNEQFF. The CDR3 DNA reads TGTGCCAGCAGCGGTGGGACAGGGTCGAATGAGCAGTTCTTC.

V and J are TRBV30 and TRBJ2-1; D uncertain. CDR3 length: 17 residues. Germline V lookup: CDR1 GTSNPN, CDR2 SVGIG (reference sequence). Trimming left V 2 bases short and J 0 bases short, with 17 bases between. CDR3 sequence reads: CAWSRTPGRSSYNEQFF. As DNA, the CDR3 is TGTGCCTGGAGTCGAACCCCCGGGCGAAGCTCCTACAATGAGCAGTTCTTC.

Here the CDR3 reads CASSLRGGNQPQHF. In DNA, the CDR3 is TGCGCCAGCAGCTTGCGGGGGGGCAATCAGCCCCAGCATTTT. This chain uses TRBV5-1 with TRBJ1-5, with D possibly being TRBD1 (5 bases). Germline CDR1 and CDR2: SGHRS and YFSETQ. The germline V and J ends were trimmed by 1 base and 2 bases, with 7 bases remaining between them. The CDR3 has 14 amino acids. Full variable domain (remainder filled in from reference TRBV5-1 and TRBJ1-5): KAGVTQTPRYLIKTRGQQVTLSCSPISGHRSVSWYQQTPGQGLQFLFEYFSETQRNKGNFPGRFSGRQFSNSRSEMNVSTLELGDSALYLCASSLRGGNQPQHFGDGTRLSIL.

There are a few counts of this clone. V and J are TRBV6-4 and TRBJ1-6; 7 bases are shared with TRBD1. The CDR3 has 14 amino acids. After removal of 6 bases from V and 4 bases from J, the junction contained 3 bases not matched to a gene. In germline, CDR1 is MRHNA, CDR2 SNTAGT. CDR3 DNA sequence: TGTGCCAGCAGGAAGACAGGGTATAATTCACCCCTCCACTTT. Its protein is CASRKTGYNSPLHF.

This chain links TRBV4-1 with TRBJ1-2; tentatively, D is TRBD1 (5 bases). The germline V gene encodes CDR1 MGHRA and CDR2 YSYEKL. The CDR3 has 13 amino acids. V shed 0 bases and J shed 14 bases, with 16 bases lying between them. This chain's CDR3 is CASSQDPPRGSTF. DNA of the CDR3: TGCGCCAGCAGCCAAGACCCCCCCCGGGGGAGTACCTTC.

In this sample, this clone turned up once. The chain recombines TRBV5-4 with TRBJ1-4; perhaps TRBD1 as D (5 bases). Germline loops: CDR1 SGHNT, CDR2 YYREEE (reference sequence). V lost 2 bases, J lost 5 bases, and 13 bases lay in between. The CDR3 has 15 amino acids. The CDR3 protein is CASSLDGTGNEKLFF. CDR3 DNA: TGTGCCAGCAGCTTAGACGGGACGGGGAATGAAAAACTGTTTTTT.

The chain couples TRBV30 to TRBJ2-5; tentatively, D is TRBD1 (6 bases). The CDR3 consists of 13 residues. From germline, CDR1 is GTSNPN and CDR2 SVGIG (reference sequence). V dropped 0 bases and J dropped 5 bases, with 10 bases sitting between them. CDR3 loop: CAWSVRGTETQYF. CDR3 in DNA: TGTGCCTGGAGTGTAAGGGGGACGGAGACCCAGTACTTC.

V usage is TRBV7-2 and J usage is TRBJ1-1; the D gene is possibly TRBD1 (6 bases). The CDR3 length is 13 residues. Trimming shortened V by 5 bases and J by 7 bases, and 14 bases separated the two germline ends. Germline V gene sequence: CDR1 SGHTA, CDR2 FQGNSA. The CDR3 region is CASSLRDNLEAFF. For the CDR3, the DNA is TGTGCCAGCAGCCTCCGGGACAATCTTGAAGCTTTCTTT.

The CDR3 coding sequence is TGTGCCAGTAATAGCAGGGAGGGCGAAAAACTGTTTTTT. As protein: CASNSREGEKLFF. J is TRBJ1-4 and V is TRBV19; possible D gene TRBD1, 5 bases. This CDR3 region has 13 residues. Trimming left V 7 bases short and J 8 bases short, with 14 bases between. The germline V gene encodes CDR1 LNHDA and CDR2 SQIVND (reference sequence).

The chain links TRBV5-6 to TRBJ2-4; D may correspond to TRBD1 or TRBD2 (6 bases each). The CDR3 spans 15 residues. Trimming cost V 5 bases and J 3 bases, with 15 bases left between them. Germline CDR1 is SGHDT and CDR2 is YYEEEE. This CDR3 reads CASRTTGAGKNIQYF. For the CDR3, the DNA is TGTGCCAGCAGGACCACGGGGGCAGGCAAAAACATTCAGTACTTC.

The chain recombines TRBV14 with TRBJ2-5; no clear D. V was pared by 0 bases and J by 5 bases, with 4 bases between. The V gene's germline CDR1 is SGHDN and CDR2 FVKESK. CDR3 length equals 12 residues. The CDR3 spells CASSQDWETQYF. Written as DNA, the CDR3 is TGTGCCAGCAGCCAAGACTGGGAGACCCAGTACTTC.

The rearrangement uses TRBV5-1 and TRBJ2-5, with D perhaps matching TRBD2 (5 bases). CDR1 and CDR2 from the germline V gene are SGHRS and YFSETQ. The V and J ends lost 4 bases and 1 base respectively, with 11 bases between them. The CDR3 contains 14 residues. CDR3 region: CASSPPGIQETQYF. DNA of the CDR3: TGCGCCAGCAGCCCCCCGGGGATCCAAGAGACCCAGTACTTC. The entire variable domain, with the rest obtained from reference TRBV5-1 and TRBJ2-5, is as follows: KAGVTQTPRYLIKTRGQQVTLSCSPISGHRSVSWYQQTPGQGLQFLFEYFSETQRNKGNFPGRFSGRQFSNSRSEMNVSTLELGDSALYLCASSPPGIQETQYFGPGTRLLVL.

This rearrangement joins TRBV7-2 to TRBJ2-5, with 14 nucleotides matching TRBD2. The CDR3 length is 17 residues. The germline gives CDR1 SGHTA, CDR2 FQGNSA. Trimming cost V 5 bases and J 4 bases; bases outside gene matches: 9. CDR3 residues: CASSLGLAGGLRETQYF. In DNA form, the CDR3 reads TGTGCCAGCAGCCTTGGACTAGCGGGGGGCTTAAGAGAGACCCAGTACTTC.

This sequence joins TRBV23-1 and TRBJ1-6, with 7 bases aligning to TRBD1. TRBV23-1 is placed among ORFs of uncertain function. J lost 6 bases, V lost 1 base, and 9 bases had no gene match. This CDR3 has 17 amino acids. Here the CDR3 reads CASSQLGFRGGNSPLHF. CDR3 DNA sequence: TGCGCCAGCAGTCAATTGGGCTTCAGGGGGGGTAATTCACCCCTCCACTTT.

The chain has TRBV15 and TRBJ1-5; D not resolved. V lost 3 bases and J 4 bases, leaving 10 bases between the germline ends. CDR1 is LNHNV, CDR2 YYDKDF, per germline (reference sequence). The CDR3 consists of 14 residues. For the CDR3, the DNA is TGTGCCACCAGCAGGAAGGAGCGTAATCAGCCCCAGCATTTT. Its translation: CATSRKERNQPQHF.

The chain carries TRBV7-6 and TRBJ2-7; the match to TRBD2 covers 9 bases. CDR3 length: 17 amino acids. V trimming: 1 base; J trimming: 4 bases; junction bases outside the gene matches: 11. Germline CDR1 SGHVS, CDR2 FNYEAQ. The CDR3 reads CASSLVYGGGALYEQYF. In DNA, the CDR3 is TGTGCCAGCAGCTTAGTTTACGGCGGGGGGGCCTTATACGAGCAGTACTTC.

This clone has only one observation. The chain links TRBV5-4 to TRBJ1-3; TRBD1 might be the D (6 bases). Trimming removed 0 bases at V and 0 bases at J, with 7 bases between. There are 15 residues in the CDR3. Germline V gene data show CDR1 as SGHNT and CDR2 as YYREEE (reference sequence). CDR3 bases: TGTGCCAGCAGCTTGGACAGGGTCTCTGGAAACACCATATATTTT. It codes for CASSLDRVSGNTIYF. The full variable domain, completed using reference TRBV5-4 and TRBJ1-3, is ETGVTQSPTHLIKTRGQQVTLRCSSQSGHNTVSWYQQALGQGPQFIFQYYREEENGRGNFPPRFSGLQFPNYSSELNVNALELDDSALYLCASSLDRVSGNTIYFGEGSWLTVV.

CDR3 residues: CASSSLASTIDTQYF. The DNA for the CDR3 is TGTGCCAGCAGCTCGCTTGCCAGCACAATAGATACGCAGTATTTT. The chain links TRBV7-3 to TRBJ2-3, with D hard to call. CDR1 and CDR2 (germline): SGHTA, FQGTGA. V lost 4 bases and J 5 bases, leaving 16 bases between the germline ends. This CDR3 comprises 15 residues.

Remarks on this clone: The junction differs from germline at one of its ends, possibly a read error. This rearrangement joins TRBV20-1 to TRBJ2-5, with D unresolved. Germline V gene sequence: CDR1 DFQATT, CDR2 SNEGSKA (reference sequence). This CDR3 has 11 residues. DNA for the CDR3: TGCAGTGCTGGAGACTCAGAGACCCAGTACTTC. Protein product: CSAGDSETQYF.

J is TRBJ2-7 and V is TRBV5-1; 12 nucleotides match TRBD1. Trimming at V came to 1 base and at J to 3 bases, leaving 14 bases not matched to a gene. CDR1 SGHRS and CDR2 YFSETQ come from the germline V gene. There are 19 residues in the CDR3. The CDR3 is CASSLRDRGRVNPLYEQYF. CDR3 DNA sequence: TGCGCCAGCAGCTTGAGGGACAGGGGGCGCGTCAACCCCCTCTACGAGCAGTACTTC.

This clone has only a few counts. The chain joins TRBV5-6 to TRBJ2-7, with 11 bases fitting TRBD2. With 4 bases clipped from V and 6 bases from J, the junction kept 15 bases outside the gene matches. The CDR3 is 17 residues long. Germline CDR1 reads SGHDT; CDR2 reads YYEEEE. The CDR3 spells CASSKLAGGLPDTEQYF. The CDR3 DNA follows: TGTGCCAGCAGCAAGCTAGCGGGGGGCCTCCCCGATACCGAGCAGTACTTC.

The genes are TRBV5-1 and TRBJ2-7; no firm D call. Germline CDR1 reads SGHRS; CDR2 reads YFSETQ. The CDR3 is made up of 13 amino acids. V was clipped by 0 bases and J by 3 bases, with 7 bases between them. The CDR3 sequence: CASSLGVYYEQYF. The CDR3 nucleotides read TGCGCCAGCAGCTTGGGAGTATACTACGAGCAGTACTTC.

The CDR3 loop is CASSLRTVATNEKLFF. Here the CDR3 DNA reads TGTGCCAGCAGCCTTCGGACGGTTGCAACTAATGAAAAACTGTTTTTT. V gene TRBV4-2 combines with J gene TRBJ1-4; D gene ambiguous. The germline V and J ends were trimmed by 4 bases and 0 bases, with 12 bases remaining between them. The CDR3 consists of 16 residues. The germline gives CDR1 LGHNA, CDR2 YNFKEQ.

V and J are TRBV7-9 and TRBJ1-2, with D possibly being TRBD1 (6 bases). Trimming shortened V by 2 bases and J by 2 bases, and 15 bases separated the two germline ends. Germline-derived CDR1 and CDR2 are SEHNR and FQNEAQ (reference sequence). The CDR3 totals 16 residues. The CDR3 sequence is CASSLRGGSPNYGYTF. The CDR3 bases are TGTGCCAGCAGCTTAAGGGGGGGCAGCCCCAACTATGGCTACACCTTC.

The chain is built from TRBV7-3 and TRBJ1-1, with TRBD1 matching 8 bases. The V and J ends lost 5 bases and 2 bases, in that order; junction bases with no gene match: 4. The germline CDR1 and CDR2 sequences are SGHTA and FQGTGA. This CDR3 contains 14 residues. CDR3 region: CASSPQGANTEAFF. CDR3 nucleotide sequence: TGTGCCAGCAGCCCCCAGGGGGCAAACACTGAAGCTTTCTTT.

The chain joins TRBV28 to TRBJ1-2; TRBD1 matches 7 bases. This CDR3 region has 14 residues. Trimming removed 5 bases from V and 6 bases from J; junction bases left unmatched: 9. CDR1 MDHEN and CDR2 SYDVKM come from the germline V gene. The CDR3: CASSRRTGTNGYTF. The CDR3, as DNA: TGTGCCAGCAGTCGCCGGACAGGAACCAATGGCTACACCTTC.

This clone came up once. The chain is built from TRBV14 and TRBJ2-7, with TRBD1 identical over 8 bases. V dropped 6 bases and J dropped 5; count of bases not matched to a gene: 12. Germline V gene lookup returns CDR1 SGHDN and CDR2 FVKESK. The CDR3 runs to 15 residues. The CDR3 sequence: CASSRTAGGMDEQYF. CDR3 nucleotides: TGTGCCAGCAGTCGCACGGCAGGGGGCATGGACGAGCAGTACTTC. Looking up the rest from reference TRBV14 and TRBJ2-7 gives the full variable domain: EAGVTQFPSHSVIEKGQTVTLRCDPISGHDNLYWYRRVMGKEIKFLLHFVKESKQDESGMPNNRFLAERTGGTYSTLKVQPAELEDSGVYFCASSRTAGGMDEQYFGPGTRLTVT.